These T cell receptor beta chains were read from a single sample in a study of cytomegalovirus exposure and HLA in healthy donors. Generated by immunoSEQ multiplex PCR, the TCRdb table keeps only in-frame clones and is missing some. This sample yields some 160,000 clones, of which 65% to 85% are seen a single time; 3.5% to 4.5% belongs to the top ten. The source material was PBMCs. These receptors came from a woman in her forties in good health and CMV-seropositive. The conserved cysteine and the conserved F or W are not part of the CDR3 here.

CDR3: ASMKLELQETQY; J: TRBJ2-5; V: TRBV28
CDR3: ASSFRTGNPNSPLH; J: TRBJ1-6; V: TRBV6-6
CDR3: ASSLKTDGSSPLH; J: TRBJ1-6; V: TRBV5-1
CDR3: ASSTGFPSSEAF; J: TRBJ1-1; V: TRBV6-5
CDR3: ATYANTGELF; J: TRBJ2-2; V: TRBV28
CDR3: ASSVGSGTYEQY; J: TRBJ2-7; V: TRBV9
CDR3: ASSLAQGSEAF; J: TRBJ1-1; V: TRBV5-4
CDR3: ASTHSGGEQY; J: TRBJ2-7; V: TRBV6-1
CDR3: AIRGDSRVETQY; J: TRBJ2-5; V: TRBV10-3
CDR3: ASNPQVPGLAGVGEQF; J: TRBJ2-1; V: TRBV19
CDR3: SSSPGRSYGYT; J: TRBJ1-2; V: TRBV7-9
CDR3: ASQTVRESEAF; J: TRBJ1-1; V: TRBV10-3